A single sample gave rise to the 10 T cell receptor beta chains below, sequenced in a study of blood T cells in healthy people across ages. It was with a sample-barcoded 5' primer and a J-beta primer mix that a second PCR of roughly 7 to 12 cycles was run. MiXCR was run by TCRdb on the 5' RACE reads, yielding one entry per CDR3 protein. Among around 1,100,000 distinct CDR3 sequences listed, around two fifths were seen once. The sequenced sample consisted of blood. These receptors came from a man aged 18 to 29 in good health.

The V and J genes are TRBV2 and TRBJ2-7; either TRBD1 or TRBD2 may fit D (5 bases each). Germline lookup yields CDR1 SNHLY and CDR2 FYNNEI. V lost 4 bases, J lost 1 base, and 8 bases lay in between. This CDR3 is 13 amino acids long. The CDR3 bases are TGTGCCAGCAGTGGTTGGGGGTCCTACGAGCAGTACTTC. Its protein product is CASSGWGSYEQYF.

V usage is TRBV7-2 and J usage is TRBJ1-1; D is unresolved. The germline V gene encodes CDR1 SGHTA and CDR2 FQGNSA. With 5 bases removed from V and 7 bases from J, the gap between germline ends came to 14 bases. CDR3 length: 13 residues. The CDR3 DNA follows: TGTGCCAGCAGCCAGCCGGATGGGCTTGAAGCTTTCTTT. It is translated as CASSQPDGLEAFF. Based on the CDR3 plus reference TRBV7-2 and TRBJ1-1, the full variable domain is GAGVSQSPSNKVTEKGKDVELRCDPISGHTALYWYRQSLGQGLEFLIYFQGNSAPDKSGLPSDRFSAERTGGSVSTLTIQRTQQEDSAVYLCASSQPDGLEAFFGQGTRLTVV.

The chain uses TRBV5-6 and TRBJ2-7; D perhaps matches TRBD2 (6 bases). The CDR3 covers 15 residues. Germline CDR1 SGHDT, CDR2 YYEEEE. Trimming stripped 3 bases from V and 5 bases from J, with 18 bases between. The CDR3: CASSSKGGVSHEQYF. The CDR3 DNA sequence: TGTGCCAGCAGCTCCAAAGGAGGGGTTAGCCACGAGCAGTACTTC.

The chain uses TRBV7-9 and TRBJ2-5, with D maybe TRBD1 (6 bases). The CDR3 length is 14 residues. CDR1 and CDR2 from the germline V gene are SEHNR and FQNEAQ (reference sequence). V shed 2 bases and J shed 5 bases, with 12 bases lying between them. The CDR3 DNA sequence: TGTGCCAGCAGCTTACAGGGGTGGTCCGAGACCCAGTACTTC. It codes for CASSLQGWSETQYF.

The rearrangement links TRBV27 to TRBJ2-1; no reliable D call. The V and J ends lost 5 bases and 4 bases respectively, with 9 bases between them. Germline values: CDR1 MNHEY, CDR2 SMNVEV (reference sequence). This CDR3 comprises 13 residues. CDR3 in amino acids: CASSHDLYNEQFF. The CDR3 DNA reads TGTGCCAGCAGTCACGACCTATACAATGAGCAGTTCTTC.

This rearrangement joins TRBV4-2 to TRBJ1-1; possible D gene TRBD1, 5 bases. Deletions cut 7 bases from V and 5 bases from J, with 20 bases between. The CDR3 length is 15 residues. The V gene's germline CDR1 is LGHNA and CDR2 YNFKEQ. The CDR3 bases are TGTGCCAGCACGTCCGACCAGGGAATAGGGACTGAAGCTTTCTTT. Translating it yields CASTSDQGIGTEAFF.

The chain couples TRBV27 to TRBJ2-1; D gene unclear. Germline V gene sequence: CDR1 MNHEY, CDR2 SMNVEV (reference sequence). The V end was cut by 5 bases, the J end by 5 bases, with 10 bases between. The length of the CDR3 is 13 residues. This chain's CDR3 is CASSTWTDNEQFF. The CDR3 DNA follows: TGTGCCAGCAGTACTTGGACGGACAATGAGCAGTTCTTC.

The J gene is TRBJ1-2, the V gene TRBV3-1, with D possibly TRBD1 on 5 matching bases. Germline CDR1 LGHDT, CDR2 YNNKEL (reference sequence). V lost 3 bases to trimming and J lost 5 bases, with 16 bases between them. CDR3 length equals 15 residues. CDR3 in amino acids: CASSHGANPLYGYTF. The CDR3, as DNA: TGTGCCAGCAGCCATGGGGCGAACCCCTTATATGGCTACACCTTC. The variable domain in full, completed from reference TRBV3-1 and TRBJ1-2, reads DTAVSQTPKYLVTQMGNDKSIKCEQNLGHDTMYWYKQDSKKFLKIMFSYNNKELIINETVPNRFSPKSPDKAHLNLHINSLELGDSAVYFCASSHGANPLYGYTFGSGTRLTVV.

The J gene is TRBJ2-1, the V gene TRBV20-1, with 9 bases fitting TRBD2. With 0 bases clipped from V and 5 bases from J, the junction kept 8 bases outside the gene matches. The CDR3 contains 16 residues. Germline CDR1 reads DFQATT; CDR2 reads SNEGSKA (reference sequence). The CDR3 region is CSARDPKIAGDNEQFF. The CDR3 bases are TGCAGTGCTAGAGATCCTAAAATAGCGGGGGACAATGAGCAGTTCTTC.

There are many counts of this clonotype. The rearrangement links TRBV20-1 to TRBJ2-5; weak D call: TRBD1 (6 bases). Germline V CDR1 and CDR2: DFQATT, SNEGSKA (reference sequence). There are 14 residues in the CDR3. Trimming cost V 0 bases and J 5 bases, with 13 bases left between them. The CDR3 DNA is TGCAGTGCTAGAGATCCAGGGGTCGGGGAGACCCAGTACTTC. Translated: CSARDPGVGETQYF.